These T cell receptor beta chains were read from a single sample in a study of T cell clonotyping in hematopoietic cell transplantation. Profiling relied on immunoSEQ multiplex PCR, and the TCRdb table lists in-frame clones only, not all of them. This sample yields tens of thousands of clones, of which about 85% are seen a single time; approximately 3% belongs to the top ten. The source was peripheral blood mononuclear cells, collected before stem cell transplant. The receptors were gathered from a man aged 55 to 70 with acute myeloid leukemia. Some clones in this sample may be carry-over from other donors' samples. Each CDR3 is given with its conserved first and last residue. D genes are given only for firm matches. Size values are once, few and many counts, or a class for expanded clones, and some rows have none.

D gene,V gene,J gene,clone size,CDR3 protein,CDR3 DNA
NA,TRBV20-1,TRBJ2-3,NA,CSATIGGSQYF,TGCAGTGCTACCATCGGGGGCTCGCAGTATTTT
TRBD2,TRBV5-4,TRBJ2-3,NA,CASSLATSGGGDTQYF,TGTGCCAGCAGCTTGGCTACTAGCGGGGGGGGTGATACGCAGTATTTT
NA,TRBV15,TRBJ2-5,NA,CATSRTGEVRETQYF,TGTGCCACCAGCAGAACCGGGGAGGTCCGGGAGACCCAGTACTTC
NA,TRBV29-1,TRBJ1-2,NA,CSVEGRGYGYTF,TGCAGCGTTGAAGGAAGAGGGTATGGCTACACCTTC
NA,TRBV19,TRBJ2-5,NA,CASSDRGDGQETQYF,TGTGCCAGTAGCGATAGGGGGGACGGACAAGAGACCCAGTACTTC
TRBD1,TRBV25-1,TRBJ1-1,NA,CASSGTGGITEAFF,TGTGCCAGCAGTGGGACAGGGGGTATCACTGAAGCTTTCTTT
TRBD1,TRBV30,TRBJ1-2,NA,CAWSVGRGLGYGYTF,TGTGCCTGGAGTGTCGGCAGGGGGCTCGGCTATGGCTACACCTTC
TRBD1,TRBV27,TRBJ1-1,NA,CASSLKGQGYTEAFF,TGTGCCAGCAGTCTTAAAGGACAGGGATACACTGAAGCTTTCTTT
TRBD1,TRBV11-3,TRBJ1-2,NA,CASSFRQGQRSLYGYTF,TGTGCCAGCAGCTTTCGACAGGGGCAACGCTCATTGTATGGCTACACCTTC
NA,TRBV6-6,TRBJ2-5,NA,CASTLGPIRHQETQYF,TGTGCCAGCACCCTAGGGCCTATCAGACACCAAGAGACCCAGTACTTC
TRBD1,TRBV27,TRBJ1-5,NA,CASSLWGDRVFNQPQHF,TGTGCCAGCAGTTTATGGGGGGACAGGGTGTTCAATCAGCCCCAGCATTTT
NA,TRBV30,TRBJ1-6,NA,CAWTEGSNSPLHF,TGTGCCTGGACCGAAGGGTCTAATTCACCCCTCCACTTT
TRBD1,TRBV18,TRBJ2-7,NA,CASSPGTGTYEQYF,TGTGCCAGCTCACCGGGGACAGGCACCTACGAGCAGTACTTC
TRBD1,TRBV2,TRBJ2-7,NA,CASFGQAYEQYF,TGTGCCAGCTTCGGACAGGCCTACGAGCAGTACTTC
NA,TRBV7-2,TRBJ1-6,few,CASSQIREHNSPLHF,TGTGCCAGCAGTCAAATTCGGGAACATAATTCACCCCTCCACTTT
NA,TRBV2,TRBJ2-5,NA,CAYERQGPVWRETQYF,TGTGCCTATGAGCGGCAGGGGCCTGTTTGGAGAGAGACCCAGTACTTC
NA,TRBV6-5,TRBJ2-1,once,CASRPPGGVDEQFF,TGTGCCAGCAGACCCCCGGGGGGCGTCGATGAGCAGTTCTTC
TRBD1,TRBV25-1,TRBJ1-5,NA,CASSELGDRGNQPQHF,TGTGCCAGCAGTGAATTGGGGGACAGGGGGAATCAGCCCCAGCATTTT
TRBD2,TRBV29-1,TRBJ2-1,NA,CSVTQRGVYNEQFF,TGCAGCGTTACCCAGCGGGGGGTATACAATGAGCAGTTCTTC
NA,TRBV19,TRBJ1-5,NA,CASSSPWDGLASNQPQHF,TGTGCCAGTAGTTCCCCGTGGGACGGTCTGGCTAGCAATCAGCCCCAGCATTTT
NA,TRBV20-1,TRBJ1-4,NA,CSARTSEKLFF,TGCAGTGCAAGGACGAGTGAAAAACTGTTTTTT
NA,TRBV9,TRBJ1-5,few,CASSGTSAPNQPQHF,TGTGCCAGCAGCGGTACGTCAGCTCCAAATCAGCCCCAGCATTTT
TRBD1,TRBV7-2,TRBJ2-5,NA,CASSPDRGEETQYF,TGTGCCAGCAGCCCGGACAGGGGGGAGGAGACCCAGTACTTC
NA,TRBV5-8,TRBJ1-1,NA,CASSLRRNTEAFF,TGTGCCAGCAGCTTGAGAAGGAACACTGAAGCTTTCTTT
NA,TRBV15,TRBJ1-1,NA,CATSRVTPLTEAFF,TGTGCCACCAGCAGAGTTACACCCCTCACTGAAGCTTTCTTT
TRBD1,TRBV7-2,TRBJ2-7,NA,CASSLGGRTGAYEQYF,TGTGCCAGCAGCTTAGGGGGAAGGACAGGGGCCTACGAGCAGTACTTC
NA,TRBV28,TRBJ1-5,NA,CASSSRQPSNQPQHF,TGTGCCAGCAGTTCCCGACAGCCTAGCAATCAGCCCCAGCATTTT
TRBD2,TRBV6-1,TRBJ2-5,NA,CASSGALRGGRETQYF,TGTGCCAGTAGTGGGGCTTTGCGGGGGGGACGGGAGACCCAGTACTTC
TRBD1,TRBV6-1,TRBJ2-7,NA,CASSARQGASYNEQYF,TGTGCCAGCAGTGCAAGACAGGGGGCGTCATACAACGAGCAGTACTTC
NA,TRBV28,TRBJ1-5,NA,CASNLVRGQPQHF,TGTGCCAGCAATCTGGTGCGAGGTCAGCCCCAGCATTTT
NA,TRBV4-1,TRBJ1-5,NA,CASSQEAGYLTPNQPQHF,TGCGCCAGCAGCCAAGAAGCCGGTTATCTAACCCCCAATCAGCCCCAGCATTTT
TRBD2,TRBV7-2,TRBJ2-3,NA,CASSLTTSGGLSTDTQYF,TGTGCCAGCAGCTTAACGACTAGCGGGGGACTTAGCACAGATACGCAGTATTTT
NA,TRBV30,TRBJ1-3,NA,CAWSVDSENTIYF,TGTGCCTGGAGTGTTGATAGTGAAAACACCATATATTTT
NA,TRBV5-4,TRBJ1-1,NA,CASSLVVDMNTEAFF,TGTGCCAGCAGCTTGGTAGTGGACATGAACACTGAAGCTTTCTTT
TRBD1,TRBV30,TRBJ2-5,NA,CAWTGQGVTGETQYF,TGTGCCTGGACCGGACAGGGGGTAACAGGAGAGACCCAGTACTTC
NA,TRBV4-1,TRBJ2-7,NA,CASSSGYGYEQYF,TGCGCCAGCAGCTCAGGGTACGGCTACGAGCAGTACTTC
NA,TRBV7-3,TRBJ1-6,NA,CASSLGTENSPLHF,TGTGCCAGCAGCTTAGGGACGGAAAATTCACCCCTCCACTTT
NA,TRBV5-8,TRBJ2-3,NA,CASSLVLLETSRNTQYF,TGTGCCAGCAGCTTGGTCTTGCTGGAGACCAGCAGGAATACGCAGTATTTT
NA,TRBV7-8,TRBJ1-6,NA,CASSLGDVSPLHF,TGTGCCAGCAGCTTAGGAGACGTTTCACCCCTCCACTTT
TRBD1,TRBV9,TRBJ1-2,NA,CASSVGAGGFYGYTF,TGTGCCAGCAGCGTAGGGGCAGGGGGGTTCTATGGCTACACCTTC
NA,TRBV2,TRBJ1-6,NA,CASISGSAPSPLHF,TGTGCCAGCATCTCTGGCTCAGCCCCTTCACCCCTCCACTTT
TRBD2,TRBV5-1,TRBJ2-7,once,CASSQGLAGSRYEQYF,TGCGCCAGCAGTCAGGGACTAGCGGGGTCACGATACGAGCAGTACTTC
NA,TRBV15,TRBJ1-5,few,CATSSEQGNQPQHF,TGTGCCACCAGCAGTGAACAGGGAAATCAGCCCCAGCATTTT
NA,TRBV7-2,TRBJ1-2,NA,CASSLGGEAANYGYTF,TGTGCCAGCAGCTTAGGGGGGGAGGCAGCTAACTATGGCTACACCTTC
TRBD2,TRBV11-1,TRBJ2-5,NA,CASSFNSGGETQYF,TGTGCCAGCAGCTTTAATAGCGGGGGAGAGACCCAGTACTTC
NA,TRBV4-3,TRBJ2-5,NA,CASSQGAGGGQETQYF,TGCGCCAGCAGCCAAGGGGCAGGGGGAGGCCAAGAGACCCAGTACTTC
TRBD1,TRBV28,TRBJ1-1,NA,CASSLWEDREAFF,TGTGCCAGCAGTTTATGGGAGGACAGGGAAGCTTTCTTT
NA,TRBV18,TRBJ2-1,NA,CASSPPSDGQFF,TGTGCCAGCTCACCGCCTAGCGATGGGCAGTTCTTC
TRBD1,TRBV30,TRBJ1-4,once,CAWSVLPRQGGTNEKLFF,TGTGCCTGGAGTGTCCTGCCCAGACAGGGGGGTACTAATGAAAAACTGTTTTTT
NA,TRBV6-5,TRBJ1-5,NA,CASSYSGAHQPQHF,TGTGCCAGCAGTTACTCCGGGGCCCATCAGCCCCAGCATTTT
TRBD1,TRBV7-2,TRBJ1-2,NA,CASSLSRQGLYGYTF,TGTGCCAGCAGCTTATCTCGACAGGGCTTATATGGCTACACCTTC